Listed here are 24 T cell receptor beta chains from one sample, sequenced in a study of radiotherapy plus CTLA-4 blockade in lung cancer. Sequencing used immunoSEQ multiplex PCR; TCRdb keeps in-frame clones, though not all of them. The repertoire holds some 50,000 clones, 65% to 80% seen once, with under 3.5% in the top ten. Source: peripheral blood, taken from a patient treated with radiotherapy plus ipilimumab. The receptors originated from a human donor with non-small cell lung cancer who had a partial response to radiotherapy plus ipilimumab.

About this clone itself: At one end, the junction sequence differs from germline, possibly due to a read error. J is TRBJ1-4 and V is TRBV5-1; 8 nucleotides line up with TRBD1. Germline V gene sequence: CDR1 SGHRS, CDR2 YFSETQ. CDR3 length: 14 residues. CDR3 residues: CASSLDRENEKLFF. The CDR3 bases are TGCGCCAGCAGTTTGGACAGGGAAAACGAAAAACTGTTTTTT.

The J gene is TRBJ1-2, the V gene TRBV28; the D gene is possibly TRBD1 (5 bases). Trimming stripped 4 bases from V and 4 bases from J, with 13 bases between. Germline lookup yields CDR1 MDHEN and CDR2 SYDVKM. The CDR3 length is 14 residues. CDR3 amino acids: CASSSVQGSYGYTF. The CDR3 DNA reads TGTGCCAGCAGTTCCGTCCAGGGATCCTATGGCTACACCTTC.

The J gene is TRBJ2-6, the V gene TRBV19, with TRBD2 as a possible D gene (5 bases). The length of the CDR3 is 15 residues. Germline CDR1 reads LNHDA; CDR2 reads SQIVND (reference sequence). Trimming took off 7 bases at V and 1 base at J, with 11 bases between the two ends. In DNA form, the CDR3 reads TGTGCCAGTAAAGAGCGGACGTCTGGGGCCAACGTCCTGACTTTC. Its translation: CASKERTSGANVLTF. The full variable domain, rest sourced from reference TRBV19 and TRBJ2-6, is DGGITQSPKYLFRKEGQNVTLSCEQNLNHDAMYWYRQDPGQGLRLIYYSQIVNDFQKGDIAEGYSVSREKKESFPLTVTSAQKNPTAFYLCASKERTSGANVLTFGAGSRLTVL.

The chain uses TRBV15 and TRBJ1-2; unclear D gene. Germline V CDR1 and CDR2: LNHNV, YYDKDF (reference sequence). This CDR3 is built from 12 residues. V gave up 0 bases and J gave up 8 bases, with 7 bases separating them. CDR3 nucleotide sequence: TGTGCCACCAGCAGAGACACGAGAGGCTACACCTTC. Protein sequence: CATSRDTRGYTF.

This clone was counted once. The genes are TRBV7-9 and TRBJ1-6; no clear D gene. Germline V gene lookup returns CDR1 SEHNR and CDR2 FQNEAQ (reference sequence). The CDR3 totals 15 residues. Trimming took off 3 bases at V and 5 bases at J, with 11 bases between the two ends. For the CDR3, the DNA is TGTGCCAGCAGCTTGCTAGCGAAAAATAATTCACCCCTCCACTTT. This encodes CASSLLAKNNSPLHF.

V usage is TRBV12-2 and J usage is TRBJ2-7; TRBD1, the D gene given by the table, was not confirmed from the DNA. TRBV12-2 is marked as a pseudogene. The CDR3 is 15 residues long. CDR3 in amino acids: CASRPFNRGFDEQYF. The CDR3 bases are TGTGCAAGTCGCCCTTTTAACAGGGGGTTTGACGAGCAGTACTTC.

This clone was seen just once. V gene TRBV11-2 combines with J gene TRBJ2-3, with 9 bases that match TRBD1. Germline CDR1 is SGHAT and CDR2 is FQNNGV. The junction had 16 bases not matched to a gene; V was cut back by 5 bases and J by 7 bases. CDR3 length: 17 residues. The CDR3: CASSPSRTGVRVYTQYF. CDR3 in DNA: TGTGCCAGCAGCCCCTCCCGGACAGGGGTGCGAGTTTATACGCAGTATTTT.

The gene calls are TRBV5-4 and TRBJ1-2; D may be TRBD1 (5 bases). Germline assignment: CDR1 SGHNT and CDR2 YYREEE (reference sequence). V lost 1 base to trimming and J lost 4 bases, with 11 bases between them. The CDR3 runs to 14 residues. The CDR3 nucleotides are TGTGCCAGCAGCTTGCCTAGACAGCCCTATGGCTACACCTTC. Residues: CASSLPRQPYGYTF.

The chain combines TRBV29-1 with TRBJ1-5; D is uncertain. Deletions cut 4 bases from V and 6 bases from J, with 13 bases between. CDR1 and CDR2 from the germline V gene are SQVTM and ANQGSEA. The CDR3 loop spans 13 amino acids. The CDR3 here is CSVGATSGQPQHF. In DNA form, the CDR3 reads TGCAGCGTTGGTGCAACCTCGGGTCAGCCCCAGCATTTT.

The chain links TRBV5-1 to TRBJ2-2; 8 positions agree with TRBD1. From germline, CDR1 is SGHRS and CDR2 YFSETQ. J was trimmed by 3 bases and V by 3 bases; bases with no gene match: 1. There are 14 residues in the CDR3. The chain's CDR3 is CASSSGQDTGELFF. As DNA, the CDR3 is TGCGCCAGCAGCTCGGGACAGGACACCGGGGAGCTGTTTTTT. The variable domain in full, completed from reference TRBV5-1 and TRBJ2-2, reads KAGVTQTPRYLIKTRGQQVTLSCSPISGHRSVSWYQQTPGQGLQFLFEYFSETQRNKGNFPGRFSGRQFSNSRSEMNVSTLELGDSALYLCASSSGQDTGELFFGEGSRLTVL.

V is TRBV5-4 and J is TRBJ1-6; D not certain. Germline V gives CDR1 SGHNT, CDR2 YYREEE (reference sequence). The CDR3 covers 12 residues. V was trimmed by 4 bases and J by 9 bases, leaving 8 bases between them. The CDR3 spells CASSTIGSPLHF. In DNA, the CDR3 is TGTGCCAGCAGCACCATCGGTTCACCCCTCCACTTT. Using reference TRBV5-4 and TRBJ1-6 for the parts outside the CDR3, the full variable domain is ETGVTQSPTHLIKTRGQQVTLRCSSQSGHNTVSWYQQALGQGPQFIFQYYREEENGRGNFPPRFSGLQFPNYSSELNVNALELDDSALYLCASSTIGSPLHFGNGTRLTVT.

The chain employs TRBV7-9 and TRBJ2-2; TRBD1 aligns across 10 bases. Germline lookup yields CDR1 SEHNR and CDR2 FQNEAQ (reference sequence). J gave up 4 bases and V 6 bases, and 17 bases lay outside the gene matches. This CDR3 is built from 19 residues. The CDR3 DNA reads TGTGCCAGCAGTCTAACGGTATTGACCGGGACAGGGGCCACCGGGGAGCTGTTTTTT. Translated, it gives CASSLTVLTGTGATGELFF.

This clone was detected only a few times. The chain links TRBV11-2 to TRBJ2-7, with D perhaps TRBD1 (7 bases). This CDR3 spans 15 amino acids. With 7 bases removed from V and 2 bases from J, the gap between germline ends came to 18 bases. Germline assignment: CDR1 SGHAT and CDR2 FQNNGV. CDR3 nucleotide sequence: TGTGCCAGCACCTTCGGGGCAGGGGGGACCTACGAGCAGTACTTC. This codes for CASTFGAGGTYEQYF.

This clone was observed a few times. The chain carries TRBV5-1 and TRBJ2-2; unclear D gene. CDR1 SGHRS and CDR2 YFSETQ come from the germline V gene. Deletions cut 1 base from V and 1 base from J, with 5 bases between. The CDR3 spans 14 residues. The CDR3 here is CASSLPLNTGELFF. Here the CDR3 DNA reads TGCGCCAGCAGCTTGCCACTGAACACCGGGGAGCTGTTTTTT.

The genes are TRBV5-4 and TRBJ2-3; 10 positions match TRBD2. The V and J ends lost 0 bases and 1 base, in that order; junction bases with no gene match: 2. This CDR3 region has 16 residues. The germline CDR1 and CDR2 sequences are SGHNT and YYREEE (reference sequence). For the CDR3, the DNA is TGTGCCAGCAGCTTGGCTCTAGCGGGGGGCACAGATACGCAGTATTTT. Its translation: CASSLALAGGTDTQYF.

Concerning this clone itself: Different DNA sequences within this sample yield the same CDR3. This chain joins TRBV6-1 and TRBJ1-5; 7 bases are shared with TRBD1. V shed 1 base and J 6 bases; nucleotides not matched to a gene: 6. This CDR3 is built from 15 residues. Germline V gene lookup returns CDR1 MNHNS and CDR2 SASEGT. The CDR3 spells CASSEGRQGGQPQHF. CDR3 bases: TGTGCCAGCAGTGAAGGCAGACAGGGAGGTCAGCCCCAGCATTTT.

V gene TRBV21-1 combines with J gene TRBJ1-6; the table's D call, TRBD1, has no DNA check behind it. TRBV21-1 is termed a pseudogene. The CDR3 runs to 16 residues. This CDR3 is CASSPRQGATNSPLHF. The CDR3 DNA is TGTGCCAGCAGCCCCCGACAGGGGGCAACTAATTCACCCCTCCACTTT.

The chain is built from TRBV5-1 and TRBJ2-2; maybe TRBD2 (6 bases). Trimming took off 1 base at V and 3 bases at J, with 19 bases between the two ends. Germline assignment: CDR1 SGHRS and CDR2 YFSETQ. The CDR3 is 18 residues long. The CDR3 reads CASSLIVGGVVDTGELFF. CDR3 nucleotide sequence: TGCGCCAGCAGCTTGATCGTCGGGGGAGTGGTTGACACCGGGGAGCTGTTTTTT.

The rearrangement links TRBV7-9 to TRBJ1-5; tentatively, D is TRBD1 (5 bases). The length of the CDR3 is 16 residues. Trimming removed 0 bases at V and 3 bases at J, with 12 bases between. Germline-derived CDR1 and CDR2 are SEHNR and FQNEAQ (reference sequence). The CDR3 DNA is TGTGCCAGCAGCTTAGCGGGGACTCCCCACAATCAGCCCCAGCATTTT. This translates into CASSLAGTPHNQPQHF.

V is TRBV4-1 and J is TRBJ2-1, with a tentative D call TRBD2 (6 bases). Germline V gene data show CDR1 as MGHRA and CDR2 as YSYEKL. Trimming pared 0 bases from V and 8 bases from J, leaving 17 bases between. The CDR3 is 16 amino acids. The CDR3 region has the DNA TGCGCCAGCAGCCAAGATGGGGGATCAACGGGGGATGAGCAGTTCTTC. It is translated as CASSQDGGSTGDEQFF.

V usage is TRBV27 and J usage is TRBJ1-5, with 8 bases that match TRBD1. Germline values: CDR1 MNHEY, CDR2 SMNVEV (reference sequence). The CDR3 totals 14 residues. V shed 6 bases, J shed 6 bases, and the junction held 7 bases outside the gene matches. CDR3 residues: CASSWTGYGQPQHF. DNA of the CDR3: TGTGCCAGCAGCTGGACAGGGTACGGTCAGCCCCAGCATTTT.

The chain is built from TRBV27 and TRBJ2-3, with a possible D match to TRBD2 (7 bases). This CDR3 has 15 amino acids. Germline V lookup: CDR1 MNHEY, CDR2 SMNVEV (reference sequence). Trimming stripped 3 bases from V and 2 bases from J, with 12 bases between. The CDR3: CASSFGGGATDTQYF. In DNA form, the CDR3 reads TGTGCCAGCAGTTTTGGTGGGGGGGCCACAGATACGCAGTATTTT.

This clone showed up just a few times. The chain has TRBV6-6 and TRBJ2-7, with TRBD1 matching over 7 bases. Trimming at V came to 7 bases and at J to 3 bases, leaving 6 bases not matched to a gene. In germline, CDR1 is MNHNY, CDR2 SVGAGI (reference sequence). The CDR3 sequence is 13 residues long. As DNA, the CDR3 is TGTGCCAGCACTCGGACAGGCGACTACGAGCAGTACTTC. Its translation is CASTRTGDYEQYF.

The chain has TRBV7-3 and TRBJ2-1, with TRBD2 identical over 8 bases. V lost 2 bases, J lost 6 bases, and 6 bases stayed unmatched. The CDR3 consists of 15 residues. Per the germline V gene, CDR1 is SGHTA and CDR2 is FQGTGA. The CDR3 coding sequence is TGTGCCAGCAGCTTAGGCGGGGGGTTTTCCAATGAGCAGTTCTTC. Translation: CASSLGGGFSNEQFF.